These 3 T cell receptor beta chains came from one sample sequenced in a study of CD8+ T cells in alopecia areata (dated by TCRdb to the late 2010s). The library was built by means of the immunoSEQ multiplex PCR assay. To provide template for TCR sequencing, every sample had RNA extracted and reverse transcribed into cDNA. The clones in this table, taken by TCRdb from immuneACCESS, are in-frame only. Not every clone is retained; where verified, under half of the shortfall comes from an unresolved V gene, and the cause of the rest is unknown. This sample has around 150,000 clones in its table, and 55% to 65% of those were observed once. In total, the top ten clones hold 4.8% of the sample. The sample was CD4+ T cells sorted from blood. All receptors derive from a human donor in good health.

The gene calls are TRBV27 and TRBJ2-5, with D possibly TRBD1 on 6 matching bases. Trimming pared 5 bases from V and 3 bases from J, leaving 10 bases between. Germline V lookup: CDR1 MNHEY, CDR2 SMNVEV (reference sequence). CDR3 size: 13 residues. The CDR3 here is CASSTWTEETQYF. The CDR3 nucleotides are TGTGCCAGCAGTACTTGGACAGAAGAGACCCAGTACTTC.

This rearrangement joins TRBV28 to TRBJ2-5, with unresolved D. In germline, CDR1 is MDHEN, CDR2 SYDVKM. Trimming took off 3 bases at V and 7 bases at J, with 12 bases between the two ends. The length of the CDR3 is 13 residues. The CDR3 DNA follows: TGTGCCAGCAGTTTCGAACGCCTTGGGACCCAGTACTTC. It specifies CASSFERLGTQYF.

This chain links TRBV29-1 with TRBJ1-1; D is unclear. The CDR3 loop spans 14 amino acids. V dropped 4 bases and J dropped 1 base, with 13 bases sitting between them. CDR1 is SQVTM and CDR2 is ANQGSEA in the germline V gene. CDR3 in amino acids: CSVVRPGGNTEAFF. In DNA, the CDR3 is TGCAGCGTTGTTCGTCCGGGTGGGAACACTGAAGCTTTCTTT.